The 20 T cell receptor beta chains presented below share a single source sample, sequenced in a study of T cell repertoires in cytomegalovirus infection. TCRdb passed the reads through MiXCR, listing each CDR3 protein once. The table shows more than 350,000 distinct CDR3 sequences, with roughly 30% occurring only once. Sequenced: PBMCs. Receptors were obtained from a human donor in good health (CMV status not recorded). Some clones in this sample may be carry-over from other donors' samples.

This clonotype was seen many times. This chain connects TRBV7-3 to TRBJ1-3; D gene unclear. Trimming took off 4 bases at V and 0 bases at J, with 19 bases between the two ends. The CDR3 runs to 18 residues. Germline CDR1 SGHTA, CDR2 FQGTGA. The CDR3, as DNA: TGTGCCAGCAGCTCCCCCGTTACAAGGCCTTACTCTGGAAACACCATATATTTT. Its translation: CASSSPVTRPYSGNTIYF.

This clonotype was picked up many times. The chain employs TRBV7-2 and TRBJ1-3, with 9 bases that match TRBD1. The germline V gene encodes CDR1 SGHTA and CDR2 FQGNSA. CDR3 length: 15 amino acids. Germline trimming cut 3 bases from V and 5 bases from J; bases unmatched to any gene: 5. Here the CDR3 reads CASSFTGTGRNTIYF. The CDR3 region has the DNA TGTGCCAGCAGCTTTACCGGGACAGGGCGAAACACCATATATTTT.

The chain joins TRBV7-4 to TRBJ1-5; 8 nucleotides align to TRBD1. Germline trimming cut 2 bases from V and 0 bases from J; bases unmatched to any gene: 9. Germline loops: CDR1 SGHVT, CDR2 SQSDAQ. The CDR3 loop spans 18 amino acids. The CDR3 DNA follows: TGTGCCAGCAGCTTATCCGGGACAGGACGATATAGCAATCAGCCCCAGCATTTT. It yields the protein CASSLSGTGRYSNQPQHF.

This chain's CDR3 is CAISEGTSLYNEQFF. The CDR3 DNA follows: TGTGCCATCAGTGAGGGTACTTCCCTCTACAATGAGCAGTTCTTC. The chain is built from TRBV10-3 and TRBJ2-1; D uncertain. The CDR3 is 15 amino acids. Trimming cost V 2 bases and J 3 bases, with 11 bases left between them. Germline CDR1 ENHRY, CDR2 SYGVKD.

This clonotype turned up a few times. CDR3 in amino acids: CASSEPKNTEAFF. The CDR3 region has the DNA TGTGCCAGCAGCGAACCGAAGAACACTGAAGCTTTCTTT. The chain has TRBV7-9 and TRBJ1-1; D is uncertain. Trimming removed 5 bases from V and 1 base from J, with 8 bases in between. CDR3 size: 13 residues. Looked up from germline, CDR1 is SEHNR and CDR2 is FQNEAQ (reference sequence).

The chain links TRBV7-9 to TRBJ2-3; TRBD1 matches at 9 bases. This CDR3 has 19 residues. CDR1 and CDR2 from the germline V gene are SEHNR and FQNEAQ (reference sequence). With V trimmed by 0 bases and J by 2 bases, 12 bases remained unmatched. The CDR3 nucleotides read TGTGCCAGCAGCTTAGCCCACACATCGGGACAGGGCCCCACAGATACGCAGTATTTT. This encodes CASSLAHTSGQGPTDTQYF.

J is TRBJ1-2 and V is TRBV27, with a tentative D call TRBD1 (5 bases). Germline V gene data show CDR1 as MNHEY and CDR2 as SMNVEV (reference sequence). Trimming left V 6 bases short and J 6 bases short, with 17 bases between. This CDR3 contains 14 residues. The CDR3 protein is CASSKPDRSNGYTF. The CDR3 bases are TGTGCCAGCAGCAAACCCGACAGATCGAATGGCTACACCTTC.

Concerning this clonotype itself: Germline is not matched at one junction end, which may reflect a read error. The V gene is TRBV7-9, the J gene TRBJ2-3; D ambiguous. This CDR3 spans 12 amino acids. The germline V gene encodes CDR1 SEHNR and CDR2 FQNEAQ (reference sequence). The CDR3 DNA follows: TGTGCCAGCAGCTTTGGACCGGACCCCCTGCATTTT. It is translated as CASSFGPDPLHF.

There are a few counts of this clonotype. The J gene is TRBJ2-2, the V gene TRBV14, with D unclear. Germline V gene sequence: CDR1 SGHDN, CDR2 FVKESK. V lost 3 bases, J lost 0 bases, and 14 bases lay in between. This CDR3 region has 17 residues. CDR3 nucleotides: TGTGCCAGCAGCCAGTTAGGGCACTCGACGAACACCGGGGAGCTGTTTTTT. Residues: CASSQLGHSTNTGELFF. The complete variable domain, with remaining parts taken from reference TRBV14 and TRBJ2-2, reads EAGVTQFPSHSVIEKGQTVTLRCDPISGHDNLYWYRRVMGKEIKFLLHFVKESKQDESGMPNNRFLAERTGGTYSTLKVQPAELEDSGVYFCASSQLGHSTNTGELFFGEGSRLTVL.

This chain connects TRBV5-4 to TRBJ2-5; D gene ambiguous. The V gene lost 0 bases and the J gene lost 2 bases, with 14 bases spanning the gap. This CDR3 is 16 amino acids long. From germline, CDR1 is SGHNT and CDR2 YYREEE (reference sequence). Here the CDR3 reads CASSLAESDEQETQYF. The CDR3 region has the DNA TGTGCCAGCAGCTTGGCCGAGTCAGACGAACAAGAGACCCAGTACTTC.

There are many counts of this clonotype. The V call is TRBV12-3 or TRBV12-4, the J call TRBJ2-5, with 7 bases identical to TRBD2. V lost 8 bases to trimming and J lost 2 bases; unmatched junction nucleotides: 5. This CDR3 contains 13 residues. CDR3 in DNA: TGTGCCAGCCTTTGGGGGGGACAAGAGACCCAGTACTTC. It encodes CASLWGGQETQYF.

This clonotype was seen only a few times. The rearrangement uses TRBV27 and TRBJ1-1, with D perhaps matching TRBD1 (5 bases). Germline CDR1 MNHEY, CDR2 SMNVEV (reference sequence). This CDR3 contains 13 residues. Between the trimmed V and J ends, which lost 6 bases and 1 base, there was a span of 9 bases. This CDR3 is CASRDNPNTEAFF. In DNA form, the CDR3 reads TGTGCCAGCAGGGACAACCCGAACACTGAAGCTTTCTTT.

Concerning this clonotype: This may be a read error: a much more frequent sequence differs by one nucleotide. The conserved phenylalanine or tryptophan normally closing the CDR3 is absent here, so this likely arose from a read error. This chain uses TRBV12-3 or TRBV12-4 with TRBJ1-2; no reliable D call. V lost 4 bases, J lost 8 bases, and 14 bases lay in between. CDR3 length: 13 residues. The CDR3 nucleotides are TGTGCCAGCAGTTATAGGACGGTCGCAGGCTACACCTCC. The encoded protein is CASSYRTVAGYTS.

This clonotype was seen at least ten times. V and J are TRBV6-1 and TRBJ2-2; 10 bases fit TRBD2. CDR3 length: 14 amino acids. Trimming cost V 7 bases and J 8 bases; bases outside gene matches: 7. Per the germline V gene, CDR1 is MNHNS and CDR2 is SASEGT. The CDR3 region has the DNA TGTGCCAGCAAAAAAGCGGGGGGGACTGGGGAGCTGTTTTTT. As protein: CASKKAGGTGELFF.

This clonotype was found many times. V is TRBV6-1 and J is TRBJ2-5, with TRBD2 matching over 10 bases. CDR1 MNHNS and CDR2 SASEGT come from the germline V gene. After removal of 8 bases from V and 2 bases from J, the junction contained 11 bases not matched to a gene. The CDR3 consists of 16 residues. For the CDR3, the DNA is TGTGCCAGCGGATCCAGGACTAGCGGATTTCAAGAGACCCAGTACTTC. Protein sequence: CASGSRTSGFQETQYF.

This clonotype has just a few counts. The rearrangement links TRBV11-3 to TRBJ2-1, with TRBD1 identical over 11 bases. Germline V CDR1 and CDR2: SGHNT, YENEEA. Unmatched junction bases numbered 7, after V lost 5 bases and J lost 10 bases. The CDR3 is 14 amino acids. CDR3 bases: TGTGCCAGCAGCCCCAGGACAGGGGGCGGCGAGCAGTTCTTC. The encoded protein is CASSPRTGGGEQFF.

The chain joins TRBV7-8 to TRBJ2-1; D is unclear. V was clipped by 7 bases and J by 8 bases, with 24 bases between them. CDR3 size: 16 residues. Germline CDR1 reads SGHVS; CDR2 reads FQNEAQ. The DNA of the CDR3 is TGTGCCAGCACCGAAACCCCGGGCCTAATAATGGATGAGCAGTTCTTC. The encoded protein is CASTETPGLIMDEQFF.

This clonotype was seen more than once but under ten times. The V call is TRBV14, the J call TRBJ2-7; TRBD1 agrees at 7 bases. The ends lost 5 bases at V and 10 bases at J; junction bases unmatched: 14. CDR1 is SGHDN and CDR2 is FVKESK in the germline V gene. The CDR3 length is 14 residues. The CDR3 loop reads CASSSRTGTATQYF. CDR3 nucleotides: TGTGCCAGCAGCTCACGAACCGGGACAGCTACCCAGTACTTC.

The chain is built from TRBV4-1 and TRBJ2-1; possibly TRBD1 for D (5 bases). CDR1 MGHRA and CDR2 YSYEKL come from the germline V gene. V lost 0 bases and J 0 bases, leaving 15 bases between the germline ends. This CDR3 is 18 amino acids long. CDR3 nucleotides: TGCGCCAGCAGCCAAGATGGATGGGGCTCGAGCTCCTACAATGAGCAGTTCTTC. Translated: CASSQDGWGSSSYNEQFF.

This clonotype was seen only a few times. The rearrangement joins TRBV7-9 to TRBJ1-4; D remains unclear. Looked up from germline, CDR1 is SEHNR and CDR2 is FQNEAQ (reference sequence). CDR3 length: 15 residues. V lost 5 bases, J lost 0 bases, and 10 bases lay in between. Here the CDR3 reads CASSAPGSTNEKLFF. The CDR3 DNA reads as TGTGCCAGCAGCGCACCCGGGTCAACTAATGAAAAACTGTTTTTT.